This passage covers 10 T cell receptor beta chains from one sample sequenced in a study of T-cell reconstitution after alpha-beta-depleted transplantation in children listed by TCRdb under 2016. These TCRs are of unknown antigen specificity. Summary of the overall study and its limitations: The frequencies of hyperexpanded clones fell over the following months, and after one year, T-cell counts and TCRbeta diversity were mostly attributed to newly produced T cells.

What the treatment or condition label conveys for this sample: allogeneic hematopoietic cell transplantation with graft depleted of TCRalphabeta T cells and CD19 B cells. Library generation was performed with PCR. Sequencer: Illumina HiSeq 2500. To normalize quantification of the TCRbeta repertoire, the TCR libraries were built with molecular barcoding that relied on unique molecular identifiers. Using fastp at Q25 and MiXCR, TCRdb reprocessed the public reads and kept productive beta chains. Every CDR3 protein is listed once, alongside the most common genes and DNA of its rows. The sample records about 300,000 distinct CDR3 sequences, almost 8% of which are singletons. The ten most abundant clones make up approximately 9.1% of the sample. The specimen was peripheral blood, collected 360 days after TCRalphabeta/CD19-depleted stem cell transplant. These receptors came from a female patient between 2 and 15 years old who had a stem cell transplant for Fanconi anemia, so the T cells may come from the graft donor.

This clonotype was seen many times. The chain's CDR3 is CASSFYSPVGAHEQYF. CDR3 DNA: TGTGCCAGCAGTTTCTACTCCCCAGTAGGGGCCCACGAGCAGTACTTC. This chain connects TRBV6-5 to TRBJ2-7; a possible D gene is TRBD1 (5 bases). The CDR3 is 16 residues long. The V end was cut by 4 bases, the J end by 5 bases, with 21 bases between. Germline V gene lookup returns CDR1 MNHEY and CDR2 SVGAGI.

This clonotype was observed at least ten times. The V call is TRBV9, the J call TRBJ2-7; 7 positions agree with TRBD1. The germline V gene has CDR1 SGDLS and CDR2 YYNGEE. CDR3 length equals 15 residues. Trimming at V came to 0 bases and at J to 5 bases, leaving 8 bases not matched to a gene. The CDR3 protein is CASSVEGGKIDEQYF. The CDR3 DNA reads as TGTGCCAGCAGCGTAGAAGGGGGCAAAATCGACGAGCAGTACTTC.

This clonotype showed up many times. One end of the junction fails to match germline, which may point to a read error. This chain joins TRBV5-1 and TRBJ2-3; 8 bases are a match to TRBD2. The CDR3 length is 15 residues. The germline V gene encodes CDR1 SGHRS and CDR2 YFSETQ. CDR3 in DNA: TGTGCCAGCAGTTTGGGAGCGGGGGGCACAGATACGCAGTATTTT. The encoded protein is CASSLGAGGTDTQYF.

J is TRBJ2-3 and V is TRBV28, with TRBD1 matching over 7 bases. The CDR3 is 13 amino acids. Germline CDR1 and CDR2: MDHEN and SYDVKM. The J segment lost 4 bases and the V segment lost 5 bases, leaving 3 bases of the junction unmatched. The CDR3: CASSPGQSDTQYF. CDR3 coding DNA: TGTGCCAGCAGTCCGGGACAGTCAGATACGCAGTATTTT.

The sample holds many counts of this clonotype. The J gene is TRBJ2-7, the V gene TRBV28; D is uncertain. Germline V gives CDR1 MDHEN, CDR2 SYDVKM. CDR3 length: 17 residues. V was pared by 6 bases and J by 2 bases, with 23 bases between. The CDR3 DNA reads TGTGCCAGCAGCTCGCCAATTCAGTATAGCTCTCCCTACGAGCAGTACTTC. Amino acids: CASSSPIQYSSPYEQYF.

This clonotype has a count of ten or more. J is TRBJ2-7 and V is TRBV7-9; the match to TRBD1 covers 11 bases. CDR1 and CDR2 (germline): SEHNR, FQNEAQ (reference sequence). With 3 bases clipped from V and 4 bases from J, the junction kept 2 bases outside the gene matches. The CDR3 contains 14 residues. The CDR3 DNA is TGTGCCAGCAGCTTCGGGGACAGGGGGTACGAGCAGTACTTC. The encoded protein is CASSFGDRGYEQYF.

The table lists this clonotype with many counts. One end of the junction fails to match germline, which may point to a read error. The chain couples TRBV7-7 to TRBJ2-5; D could derive from TRBD1 or TRBD2 (5 bases each). Germline CDR1 and CDR2: SSHAT and FNYEAQ (reference sequence). The CDR3 covers 15 residues. As DNA, the CDR3 is TGTGCTAGCAGCTCCGGCTGGGACGACCAAGAGACCCAGTACTTC. Residues: CASSSGWDDQETQYF.

This clonotype was detected many times. The chain has TRBV5-5 and TRBJ2-7, with D hard to call. V lost 4 bases and J 2 bases, leaving 13 bases between the germline ends. This CDR3 region has 14 residues. Germline V CDR1 and CDR2: SGHKS, YYEKEE (reference sequence). The CDR3 protein is CASSTLTQTYEQYF. CDR3 DNA: TGTGCCAGCAGCACACTTACACAGACCTACGAGCAGTACTTC.

The chain is built from TRBV6-1 and TRBJ1-6, with 10 bases identical to TRBD1. The CDR3 covers 15 residues. Losses at the gene ends were 6 bases for V and 10 bases for J; bases not matched to a gene: 9. Per the germline V gene, CDR1 is MNHNS and CDR2 is SASEGT. The CDR3 loop is CASRVRDRGGSPLHF. The CDR3 region has the DNA TGTGCCAGCAGAGTCCGGGACAGGGGAGGGTCACCCCTCCACTTT.

V gene TRBV6-5 combines with J gene TRBJ1-2; D is undetermined. V lost 5 bases and J lost 6, with 10 bases in between. The CDR3 totals 12 residues. The germline gives CDR1 MNHEY, CDR2 SVGAGI. CDR3 DNA sequence: TGTGCCAGCAGTAGCTTGGGAAATGGCTACACCTTC. It yields the protein CASSSLGNGYTF.